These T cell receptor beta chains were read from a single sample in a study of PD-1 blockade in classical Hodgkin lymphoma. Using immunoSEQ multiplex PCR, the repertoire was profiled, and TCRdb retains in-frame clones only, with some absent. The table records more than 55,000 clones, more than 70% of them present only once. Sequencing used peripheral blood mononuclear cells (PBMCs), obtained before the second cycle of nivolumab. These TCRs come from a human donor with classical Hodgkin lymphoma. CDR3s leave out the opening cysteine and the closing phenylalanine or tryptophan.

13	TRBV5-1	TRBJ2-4	ASSPDVPGQGIQY
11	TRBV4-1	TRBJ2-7	ASSWGQGDEQY
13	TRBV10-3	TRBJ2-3	AIEGGTGSTDTQY
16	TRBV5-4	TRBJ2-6	ASSKRPPDGSGANVLT
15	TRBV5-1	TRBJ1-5	ASSLEPAHFGNQPQH
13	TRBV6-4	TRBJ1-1	ASSDSAWGNTEAF
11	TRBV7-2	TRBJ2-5	ASSLGVQETQY
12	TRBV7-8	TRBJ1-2	ASSFDPINYGYT
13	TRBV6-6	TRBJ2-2	ASSSGQGDTGELF
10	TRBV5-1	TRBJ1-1	ASATGDTEAF
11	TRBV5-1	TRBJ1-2	ASSLARFYGYT
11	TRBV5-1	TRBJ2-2	ASSSGPTGELF
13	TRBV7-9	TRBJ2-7	ASSLTGGLAYEQY
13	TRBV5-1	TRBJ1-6	ASSLEPGVGSPLH
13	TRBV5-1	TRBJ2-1	ASSLVGDHFDEQF
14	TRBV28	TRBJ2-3	ASSGAGTSGTDTQY
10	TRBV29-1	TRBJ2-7	SAADSSYEQY
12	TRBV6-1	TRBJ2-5	ASSSGVGKETQY
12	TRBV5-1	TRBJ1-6	ASSLYVSESPLH
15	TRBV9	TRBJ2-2	ASSVAWAGGTTGELF
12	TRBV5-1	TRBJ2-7	ASSLVQSSYEQY
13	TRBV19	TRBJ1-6	ASSIEGRVNSPLH
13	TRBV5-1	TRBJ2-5	ASSLGGLMQETQY
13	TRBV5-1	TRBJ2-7	ASSPTGFGVSEQY
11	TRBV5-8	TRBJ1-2	ASSLRGGYGYT
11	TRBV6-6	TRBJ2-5	ASRERREETQY
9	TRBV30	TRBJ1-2	AWSVKDGYT
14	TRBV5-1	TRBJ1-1	ASSKDRGRMGTEAF
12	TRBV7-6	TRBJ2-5	ASSLPPVQETQY
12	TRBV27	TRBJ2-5	ASSLGGGQGTQY
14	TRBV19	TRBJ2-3	ASSIQGGGHADTQY
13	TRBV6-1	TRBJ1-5	ASSEALRGNQPQH
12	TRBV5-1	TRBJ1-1	ASSLGTVNTEAF
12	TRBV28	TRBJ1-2	ASSLAGAWYGYT
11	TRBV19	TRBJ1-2	ASKTWNEAGYT
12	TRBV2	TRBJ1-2	ASSLSGQGFGYT
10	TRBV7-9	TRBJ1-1	ASSFGETEAF
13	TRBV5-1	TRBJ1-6	ASSLMEGENSPLH
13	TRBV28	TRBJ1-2	ASAPGGVSNYGYT
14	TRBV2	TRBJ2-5	ASRHLAGGGSETQY
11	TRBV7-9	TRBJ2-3	ASSLEGSDTQY
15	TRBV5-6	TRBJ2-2	ASSFRTSGGITGELF
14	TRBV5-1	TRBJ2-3	ASSLLPSGSTDTQY
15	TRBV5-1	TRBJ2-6	ASSWGALAQGANVLT
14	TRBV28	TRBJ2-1	ASSLWSQGKGNEQF
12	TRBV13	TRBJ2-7	ASSLAGSPYEQY
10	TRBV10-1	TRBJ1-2	ASSPGPYGYT
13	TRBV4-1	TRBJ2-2	ASSQGVGLTGELF
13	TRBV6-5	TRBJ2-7	ASRVTGGQSYEQY
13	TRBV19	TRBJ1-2	ASSIDSDRTQTYT
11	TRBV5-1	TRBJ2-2	ASSLVGTGELF
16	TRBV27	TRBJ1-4	ASSAKPYPQLANEKLF
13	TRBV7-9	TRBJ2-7	ASNILGGGPYEQY
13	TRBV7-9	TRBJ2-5	ASSRPTLGQETQY
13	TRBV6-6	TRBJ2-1	ASRGQDSIYNEQF
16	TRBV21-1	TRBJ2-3	ASSKVVPGTTHTDTQY
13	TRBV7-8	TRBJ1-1	ASSLGGIMNTEAF
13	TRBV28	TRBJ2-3	ASSFGGSPTDTQY
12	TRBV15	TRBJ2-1	ATSRDSSGGDRL
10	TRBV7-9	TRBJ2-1	ASSFSGGEQF